This T cell receptor beta chain was obtained from a study of blood T cell repertoires in COVID-19. Study context: Donors in the United States, Italy and Spain gave samples during acute or convalescent COVID-19. The analysed material was cDNA or gDNA that came from T cells, B-cell-depleted T cells, or PBMCs.

This clone has a single count. Seattle-derived patients entered the study during active infection and were followed longitudinally. Only in-frame clones appear in the TCRdb table, and some are missing; sequencing was by immunoSEQ multiplex PCR. The data contain roughly 180,000 clones, roughly 79% of them seen just once; the ten biggest clones take up 8% to 13%. Specimen: peripheral blood. This sequence was found in a woman between 40 and 50 years old with COVID-19, enrolled during active disease.

As DNA, the CDR3 is TGTGCCAGAAGGACAGGGATGGGGGATACGCAGTATTTT. Its translation is CARRTGMGDTQYF. The chain couples TRBV5-3 to TRBJ2-3, with TRBD1 identical over 7 bases. TRBV5-3 belongs to the ORF category, with a function that is uncertain. Trimming at V came to 5 bases and at J to 6 bases, leaving 6 bases not matched to a gene. This CDR3 has 13 amino acids.